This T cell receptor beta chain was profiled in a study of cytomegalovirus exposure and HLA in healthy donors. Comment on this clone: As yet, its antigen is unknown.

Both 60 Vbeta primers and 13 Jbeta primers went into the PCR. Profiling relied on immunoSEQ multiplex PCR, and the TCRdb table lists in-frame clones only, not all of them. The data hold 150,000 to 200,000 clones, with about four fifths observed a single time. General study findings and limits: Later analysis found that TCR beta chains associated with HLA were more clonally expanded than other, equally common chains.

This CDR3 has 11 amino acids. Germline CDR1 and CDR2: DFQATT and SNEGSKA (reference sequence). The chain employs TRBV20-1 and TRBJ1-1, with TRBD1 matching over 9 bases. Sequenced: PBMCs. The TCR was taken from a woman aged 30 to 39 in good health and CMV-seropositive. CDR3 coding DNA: TGCAGGCACACAGGGGGCTCCAAAGCTTTCTTT. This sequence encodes CRHTGGSKAFF.